Listed here are 31 T cell receptor beta chains from one sample, sequenced in a study of T cell repertoires in cytomegalovirus infection (dated by TCRdb to about 2019). These receptors' antigens are unknown. This sample's treatment or condition label indicates: in vitro stimulation with specific CMV peptide epitopes to enrich CMV-specific T cells. For sequencing, an Illumina HiSeq 1500 was employed. The raw public data were reprocessed by TCRdb itself: fastp quality trimming at Q25, MiXCR clonotype calling, in-frame beta chains only. Identical CDR3 proteins give one entry, which carries the most common genes and DNA. Here the sample has approximately 120,000 distinct CDR3 sequences; approximately 30% occur a single time. The ten largest clones capture approximately 50% of the sample. The source was CD8+ T cells from cultured PBMCs, collected from culture after CMV antigen stimulation. All receptors come from a human donor in good health (CMV status not recorded). Some clones in this sample may be carry-over from other donors' samples.

In its sample, this clonotype was seen a few times. The J gene is TRBJ1-2, the V gene TRBV28; no clear D gene. The CDR3 has 13 residues. V was pared by 3 bases and J by 5 bases, with 10 bases between. Germline lookup yields CDR1 MDHEN and CDR2 SYDVKM. The CDR3 sequence is CASSFEFGYGYTF. In DNA form, the CDR3 reads TGTGCCAGCAGTTTTGAGTTCGGATATGGCTACACCTTC.

J is TRBJ2-7 and V is TRBV20-1, with D tentatively TRBD2 (6 bases). CDR1 and CDR2 (germline): DFQATT, SNEGSKA (reference sequence). V was trimmed by 4 bases and J by 1 base, leaving 17 bases between them. CDR3 length: 15 amino acids. In nucleotides, the CDR3 is TGCAGTGCTACGACTGGGGCTAGCGAGTCCTACGAGCAGTACTTC. This translates into CSATTGASESYEQYF.

The gene calls are TRBV20-1 and TRBJ2-7; 7 nucleotides align to TRBD2. There are 13 residues in the CDR3. With V trimmed by 6 bases and J by 0 bases, 5 bases remained unmatched. CDR1 is DFQATT and CDR2 is SNEGSKA in the germline V gene (reference sequence). Here the CDR3 reads CSAPRGDSYEQYF. The DNA for the CDR3 is TGCAGTGCCCCCCGGGGGGACTCCTACGAGCAGTACTTC.

This chain joins TRBV6-1 and TRBJ2-7; 7 bases are shared with TRBD1. The length of the CDR3 is 15 residues. Trimming at V came to 2 bases and at J to 2 bases, leaving 6 bases not matched to a gene. CDR1 is MNHNS, CDR2 SASEGT, per germline. The CDR3 DNA is TGTGCCAGCAGTGAATCGTCAGGGGGACCCTACGAGCAGTACTTC. It specifies CASSESSGGPYEQYF.

In this sample, this clonotype turned up a few times. The V gene is TRBV19, the J gene TRBJ1-5, with 7 bases fitting TRBD1. The CDR3 is made up of 16 amino acids. Losses at the gene ends were 7 bases for V and 3 bases for J; bases not matched to a gene: 12. The germline gives CDR1 LNHDA, CDR2 SQIVND (reference sequence). CDR3 sequence: CASTDDRESLNQPQHF. DNA for the CDR3: TGTGCCAGTACAGACGACAGGGAAAGTCTCAATCAGCCCCAGCATTTT.

This clonotype has only a few counts. In nucleotides, the CDR3 is TGTGCCAGCAGCGCCAGGCCAAGCGTAGATGGCTACACCTTC. Translated, it gives CASSARPSVDGYTF. The J gene is TRBJ1-2, the V gene TRBV12-3 or TRBV12-4; D gene ambiguous. CDR3 length: 14 residues. V gave up 6 bases and J gave up 6 bases, with 17 bases separating them.

CDR3 residues: CASSSPDHYGYTF. In DNA, the CDR3 is TGTGCCAGCAGTTCCCCAGACCACTATGGCTACACCTTC. The V gene is TRBV28, the J gene TRBJ1-2; D remains ambiguous. There are 13 residues in the CDR3. Per the germline V gene, CDR1 is MDHEN and CDR2 is SYDVKM. V was pared by 4 bases and J by 3 bases, with 9 bases between.

The V and J genes are TRBV4-3 and TRBJ2-2, with a tentative D call TRBD1 (6 bases). Germline V gene lookup returns CDR1 LGHNA and CDR2 YSLEER. V gave up 1 base and J gave up 7 bases, with 10 bases separating them. The CDR3 has 14 residues. CDR3 in amino acids: CASSQVQGDGELFF. For the CDR3, the DNA is TGCGCCAGCAGCCAAGTACAGGGAGACGGGGAGCTGTTTTTT.

Ten or more counts support this clonotype. This chain links TRBV11-3 with TRBJ2-5, with TRBD1 as a possible D gene (5 bases). CDR3 length equals 14 residues. The germline V gene encodes CDR1 SGHNT and CDR2 YENEEA. With 5 bases removed from V and 0 bases from J, the gap between germline ends came to 10 bases. This CDR3 is CASSKGADQETQYF. As DNA, the CDR3 is TGTGCCAGCAGCAAAGGGGCAGACCAAGAGACCCAGTACTTC.

This chain uses TRBV7-3 with TRBJ2-1, with 8 nucleotides matching TRBD2. This CDR3 is 16 amino acids long. Trimming at V came to 2 bases and at J to 1 base, leaving 4 bases not matched to a gene. The V gene's germline CDR1 is SGHTA and CDR2 FQGTGA. In DNA, the CDR3 is TGTGCCAGCAGCTTACCAGCGGGGGCTTCCTACAATGAGCAGTTCTTC. Protein: CASSLPAGASYNEQFF.

This clonotype was seen repeatedly, ten times or more. The rearrangement joins TRBV7-8 to TRBJ1-4; D is possibly TRBD1 (5 bases). CDR1 is SGHVS, CDR2 FQNEAQ, per germline. The CDR3 covers 12 residues. Trimming shortened V by 5 bases and J by 12 bases, and 13 bases separated the two germline ends. The CDR3 loop reads CASSPPRGQLFF. CDR3 nucleotides: TGTGCCAGCAGCCCCCCTAGGGGCCAACTGTTTTTT.

This clonotype was seen only a few times. The J gene is TRBJ2-5, the V gene TRBV11-2, with unresolved D. The CDR3 has 13 residues. Germline assignment: CDR1 SGHAT and CDR2 FQNNGV. Trimming took off 2 bases at V and 3 bases at J, with 7 bases between the two ends. This CDR3 is CASSLFRKETQYF. CDR3 bases: TGTGCCAGCAGCTTATTCAGAAAAGAGACCCAGTACTTC.

This clonotype has only a few counts. As DNA, the CDR3 is TGTGCCAGCAGTGAGGGACAGACCTACGAGCAGTACTTC. Its translation is CASSEGQTYEQYF. The J gene is TRBJ2-7, the V gene TRBV6-1; TRBD1 matches at 7 bases. Germline lookup yields CDR1 MNHNS and CDR2 SASEGT. The CDR3 totals 13 residues. V lost 3 bases to trimming and J lost 2 bases; unmatched junction nucleotides: 1.

This clonotype was detected only a few times. The chain is built from TRBV7-8 and TRBJ1-1; D is undetermined. The CDR3 has 15 residues. Germline CDR1 is SGHVS and CDR2 is FQNEAQ. The ends were cut back, 5 bases at V and 2 bases at J, with 15 bases in the middle. The CDR3: CASSVHRAPNTEAFF. CDR3 bases: TGTGCCAGCAGCGTACACCGGGCCCCTAACACTGAAGCTTTCTTT.

The CDR3: CASRLPGQGSTGSYEQYF. In nucleotides, the CDR3 is TGTGCCAGCAGGCTACCGGGACAGGGATCTACCGGGTCCTACGAGCAGTACTTC. This rearrangement joins TRBV7-2 to TRBJ2-7, with 9 positions matching TRBD1. This CDR3 is built from 18 residues. Trimming removed 6 bases from V and 1 base from J; junction bases left unmatched: 16. CDR1 and CDR2 from the germline V gene are SGHTA and FQGNSA.

In this sample, this clonotype turned up a few times. The J gene is TRBJ1-2, the V gene TRBV7-2, with no clear D. The CDR3 length is 14 residues. Deletions cut 1 base from V and 0 bases from J, with 6 bases between. Per the germline V gene, CDR1 is SGHTA and CDR2 is FQGNSA. CDR3 nucleotides: TGTGCCAGCAGCTTAGGGTTAGCTAACTATGGCTACACCTTC. This sequence encodes CASSLGLANYGYTF.

The J gene is TRBJ2-7, the V gene TRBV27; tentative D call: TRBD2 (6 bases). Germline V gene data show CDR1 as MNHEY and CDR2 as SMNVEV (reference sequence). Trimming pared 4 bases from V and 1 base from J, leaving 8 bases between. The CDR3 covers 13 residues. CDR3 loop: CASSSGGSYEQYF. In DNA form, the CDR3 reads TGTGCCAGCAGTTCTGGGGGGTCCTACGAGCAGTACTTC.

This clonotype turned up a few times. This chain joins TRBV5-1 and TRBJ1-1; D is unclear. The V and J ends lost 2 bases and 4 bases respectively, with 12 bases between them. This CDR3 region has 14 residues. CDR1 and CDR2 (germline): SGHRS, YFSETQ. CDR3 coding DNA: TGCGCCAGCAGCTTCGGGTCGGGGAGCACTGAAGCTTTCTTT. It is translated as CASSFGSGSTEAFF.

This clonotype has a handful of counts. This chain links TRBV7-9 with TRBJ2-1; 12 bases match TRBD2. The CDR3 has 18 amino acids. After removal of 1 base from V and 5 bases from J, the junction contained 9 bases not matched to a gene. Germline CDR1 is SEHNR and CDR2 is FQNEAQ (reference sequence). This CDR3 reads CASSLGLAGAPGHNEQFF. The CDR3 nucleotides are TGTGCCAGCAGCTTAGGACTAGCGGGGGCCCCCGGGCACAATGAGCAGTTCTTC.

This chain links TRBV7-9 with TRBJ2-3; 7 bases match TRBD1. The CDR3 has 15 residues. The V segment lost 2 bases and the J segment 1 base; nucleotides outside the gene matches: 3. From germline, CDR1 is SEHNR and CDR2 FQNEAQ (reference sequence). CDR3 region: CASSLSGTGTDTQYF. The CDR3 DNA follows: TGTGCCAGCAGCTTATCTGGGACAGGCACAGATACGCAGTATTTT.

This clonotype was found many times. The J gene is TRBJ1-5, the V gene TRBV6-6; maybe TRBD1 (5 bases). V lost 2 bases to trimming and J lost 9 bases, with 20 bases between them. CDR3 length equals 16 residues. CDR1 MNHNY and CDR2 SVGAGI come from the germline V gene (reference sequence). The CDR3 region is CASSYLGEGRQRPQHF. CDR3 nucleotide sequence: TGTGCCAGCAGTTACCTAGGAGAGGGGCGGCAGCGGCCCCAGCATTTT.

The chain combines TRBV2 with TRBJ2-7, with 7 bases identical to TRBD1. The CDR3 consists of 13 residues. Germline CDR1 reads SNHLY; CDR2 reads FYNNEI. Trimming at V came to 8 bases and at J to 0 bases, leaving 4 bases not matched to a gene. The CDR3 sequence: CASGDSSSYEQYF. The CDR3 DNA follows: TGTGCCAGCGGGGACAGCAGCTCCTACGAGCAGTACTTC.

This clonotype was observed a handful of times. CDR3 sequence reads: CASSYTPDRGTEQFF. Written as DNA, the CDR3 is TGTGCCAGCAGTTACACTCCGGACAGGGGAACTGAGCAGTTCTTC. The V gene is TRBV6-5, the J gene TRBJ2-1; the match to TRBD1 covers 9 bases. V dropped 2 bases and J dropped 9; count of bases not matched to a gene: 8. The germline gives CDR1 MNHEY, CDR2 SVGAGI. This CDR3 has 15 residues.

At least ten counts were recorded for this clonotype. CDR3 region: CASSLDSSVQPQHF. DNA for the CDR3: TGTGCCAGCAGCTTAGACAGTTCGGTTCAGCCCCAGCATTTT. The rearrangement uses TRBV7-6 and TRBJ1-5; no firm D call. The CDR3 consists of 14 residues. Trimming removed 1 base at V and 6 bases at J, with 10 bases between. Germline CDR1 reads SGHVS; CDR2 reads FNYEAQ.

The sample holds many counts of this clonotype. The chain combines TRBV7-6 with TRBJ2-3; 9 nucleotides match TRBD1. Germline loops: CDR1 SGHVS, CDR2 FNYEAQ. With V trimmed by 1 base and J by 3 bases, 5 bases remained unmatched. The CDR3 is 16 amino acids. CDR3 sequence: CASSLEQTGGTDTQYF. CDR3 in DNA: TGTGCCAGCAGCTTAGAGCAGACAGGGGGGACAGATACGCAGTATTTT.

The chain has TRBV7-2 and TRBJ2-7; D is unresolved. The V and J ends lost 5 bases and 6 bases respectively, with 11 bases between them. The germline V gene encodes CDR1 SGHTA and CDR2 FQGNSA. This CDR3 region has 12 residues. CDR3 protein: CASSPLDPEQYF. Here the CDR3 DNA reads TGTGCCAGCAGCCCCCTTGACCCCGAGCAGTACTTC.

This clonotype has a count of ten or more. The gene calls are TRBV4-3 and TRBJ1-2; D is unresolved. V was clipped by 0 bases and J by 3 bases, with 11 bases between them. Germline CDR1 reads LGHNA; CDR2 reads YSLEER. The CDR3 loop spans 15 amino acids. The CDR3 nucleotides are TGCGCCAGCAGCCAAGACCCAGCCCCATACTATGGCTACACCTTC. It translates to CASSQDPAPYYGYTF.

This clonotype was recorded a few times. The V call is TRBV20-1, the J call TRBJ1-4, with D possibly being TRBD1 (6 bases). V gave up 3 bases and J gave up 2 bases, with 16 bases separating them. This CDR3 is 16 amino acids long. Per the germline V gene, CDR1 is DFQATT and CDR2 is SNEGSKA (reference sequence). The CDR3 region is CSASGEQGRTNEKLFF. The CDR3 DNA follows: TGCAGTGCTAGCGGGGAACAGGGAAGGACTAATGAAAAACTGTTTTTT.

At least ten counts were recorded for this clonotype. J is TRBJ2-1 and V is TRBV6-2 or TRBV6-3, with a tentative D call TRBD2 (6 bases). The CDR3 runs to 19 residues. V was shortened by 0 bases and J by 3 bases, with 21 bases between the two germline ends. Germline V CDR1 and CDR2: MNHEY, SVGEGT. This CDR3 reads CASSYSFPLAEYGYNEQFF. CDR3 sequence (DNA): TGTGCCAGCAGTTACTCGTTCCCACTAGCCGAATATGGCTACAATGAGCAGTTCTTC.

This clonotype was picked up many times. CDR3 residues: CASSRDGYEQYF. The CDR3 DNA reads as TGTGCCAGCAGCAGAGACGGGTACGAGCAGTACTTC. The rearrangement uses TRBV6-1 and TRBJ2-7; D is ambiguous. Germline V gene sequence: CDR1 MNHNS, CDR2 SASEGT. The CDR3 consists of 12 residues. V lost 6 bases and J lost 4, with 10 bases in between.

There are a few counts of this clonotype. The J gene is TRBJ1-6, the V gene TRBV7-8; D is possibly TRBD1 (6 bases). Trimming shortened V by 0 bases and J by 9 bases, and 12 bases separated the two germline ends. Germline loops: CDR1 SGHVS, CDR2 FQNEAQ. There are 15 residues in the CDR3. The DNA for the CDR3 is TGTGCCAGCAGCTTAGCGAGGGGGTTGGTTTCACCCCTCCACTTT. Translation gives CASSLARGLVSPLHF.